One sample yielded the 26 T cell receptor beta chains listed below, sequenced in a study of OX40 agonist ivuxolimab in advanced cancers. The protocol was immunoSEQ multiplex PCR, while the TCRdb copy is restricted to in-frame clones and leaves out a portion. Of more than 35,000 clones listed, 65% to 85% are singletons. The material was CD4+ or CD8+ T cells sorted from blood, obtained in a trial of the OX40 agonist ivuxolimab. The receptor set was obtained from an adult with an advanced solid tumor such as melanoma, head and neck, liver or kidney cancer.

The chain couples TRBV4-3 to TRBJ2-1, with D hard to call. V was trimmed by 0 bases and J by 4 bases, leaving 10 bases between them. Germline CDR1 is LGHNA and CDR2 is YSLEER. This CDR3 has 15 amino acids. The CDR3 spells CASSQDGSRYNEQFF. The CDR3 region has the DNA TGCGCCAGCAGCCAAGATGGTAGCAGGTACAATGAGCAGTTCTTC.

V gene TRBV28 combines with J gene TRBJ2-3, with D possibly being TRBD2 (5 bases). Germline loops: CDR1 MDHEN, CDR2 SYDVKM. Trimming stripped 6 bases from V and 4 bases from J, with 8 bases between. CDR3 length: 12 amino acids. In nucleotides, the CDR3 is TGTGCCAGCAGGATTAGCGCAGATACGCAGTATTTT. It codes for CASRISADTQYF.

The rearrangement uses TRBV5-1 and TRBJ2-1; the D is unclear. CDR3 size: 14 residues. CDR1 is SGHRS, CDR2 YFSETQ, per germline. The V and J ends lost 5 bases and 7 bases respectively, with 16 bases between them. The CDR3 is CASSGSVIRNEQFF. The CDR3 DNA sequence: TGCGCCAGCAGTGGCTCCGTCATTCGGAATGAGCAGTTCTTC.

The V call is TRBV6-1, the J call TRBJ2-1; 8 bases agree with TRBD2. Germline CDR1 reads MNHNS; CDR2 reads SASEGT. This CDR3 contains 13 residues. Trimming took 7 bases from V and 9 from J; bases not matched to a gene: 8. In DNA form, the CDR3 reads TGTGCCAGCAAGGAGCGGGGGCCGGGTGAGCAGTTCTTC. Translation gives CASKERGPGEQFF.

The chain recombines TRBV19 with TRBJ2-5; TRBD2 matches 11 bases. The V gene end was trimmed by 3 bases and the J gene end by 1 base; junction bases not matched to a gene: 4. CDR1 is LNHDA and CDR2 is SQIVND in the germline V gene (reference sequence). There are 16 residues in the CDR3. The chain's CDR3 is CASSMRLAGLQETQYF. The CDR3 nucleotides are TGTGCCAGTAGTATGAGACTAGCGGGACTCCAAGAGACCCAGTACTTC.

The rearrangement joins TRBV18 to TRBJ1-1; TRBD1 is a possible D gene (5 bases). CDR1 and CDR2 from the germline V gene are KGHSH and LQKENI. Between the trimmed V and J ends, which lost 2 bases and 0 bases, there was a span of 19 bases. The CDR3 has 18 amino acids. CDR3 residues: CASSPVAGRGVMNTEAFF. The CDR3 bases are TGTGCCAGCTCACCAGTGGCAGGGAGGGGAGTCATGAACACTGAAGCTTTCTTT.

The chain joins TRBV16 to TRBJ2-7; D gene unclear. The CDR3 covers 14 residues. In germline, CDR1 is KGHSY, CDR2 FQNENV. Trimming shortened V by 0 bases and J by 0 bases, and 6 bases separated the two germline ends. CDR3 in amino acids: CASSQSRASYEQYF. The DNA of the CDR3 is TGTGCCAGCAGCCAATCACGGGCCTCCTACGAGCAGTACTTC.

J is TRBJ1-5 and V is TRBV19; D might be TRBD1 (5 bases). Germline CDR1 and CDR2: LNHDA and SQIVND (reference sequence). This CDR3 is built from 14 residues. Between the trimmed V and J ends, which lost 9 bases and 2 bases, there was a span of 14 bases. In DNA form, the CDR3 reads TGTGCCAGCGACTGGGGGGATGGCAATCAGCCCCAGCATTTT. Residues: CASDWGDGNQPQHF.

CDR3 sequence: CASSVGGPGANVLTF. The CDR3 coding sequence is TGTGCCAGCAGCGTAGGGGGGCCGGGGGCCAACGTCCTGACTTTC. The V gene is TRBV9, the J gene TRBJ2-6; tentative D call: TRBD1 (6 bases). The CDR3 sequence is 15 residues long. Trimming pared 0 bases from V and 4 bases from J, leaving 8 bases between. Germline V lookup: CDR1 SGDLS, CDR2 YYNGEE.

Here the CDR3 DNA reads TGTGCCAGCAGCATAGACCGGGATACGCAGTATTTT. It encodes CASSIDRDTQYF. The chain has TRBV13 and TRBJ2-3, with D uncertain. Germline V gene lookup returns CDR1 PRHDT and CDR2 FYEKMQ (reference sequence). This CDR3 has 12 residues. V gave up 5 bases and J gave up 6 bases, with 9 bases separating them.

The rearrangement links TRBV6-5 to TRBJ1-2; TRBD1 agrees at 8 bases. Trimming removed 5 bases from V and 8 bases from J; junction bases left unmatched: 4. CDR3 size: 12 residues. Germline-derived CDR1 and CDR2 are MNHEY and SVGAGI. Here the CDR3 reads CASSQGAKGYTF. In nucleotides, the CDR3 is TGTGCCAGCAGTCAGGGGGCAAAAGGCTACACCTTC.

This chain connects TRBV9 to TRBJ2-1, with 8 positions matching TRBD2. The CDR3 is made up of 15 amino acids. The V gene's germline CDR1 is SGDLS and CDR2 YYNGEE. V was pared by 0 bases and J by 8 bases, with 7 bases of the junction left unmatched. CDR3 sequence (DNA): TGTGCCAGCAGCGTAGGAACCGGGACTAGTTATGAGCAGTTCTTC. It is translated as CASSVGTGTSYEQFF.

This sequence joins TRBV5-1 and TRBJ2-1, with unresolved D. Trimming removed 0 bases at V and 5 bases at J, with 0 bases between. Germline V gives CDR1 SGHRS, CDR2 YFSETQ. The length of the CDR3 is 11 residues. The CDR3, as DNA: TGCGCCAGCAGCTTGGACAATGAGCAGTTCTTC. Translation: CASSLDNEQFF.

The CDR3, as DNA: TGTGCCAGCAGCCGGACTAGCGGGAGCTACGAGCAGTACTTC. Encoded protein: CASSRTSGSYEQYF. The chain uses TRBV6-6 and TRBJ2-7, with 13 nucleotides matching TRBD2. V trimming: 6 bases; J trimming: 3 bases; junction bases outside the gene matches: 2. There are 14 residues in the CDR3. Germline CDR1 MNHNY, CDR2 SVGAGI (reference sequence).

This clone has just a few counts. The chain couples TRBV5-1 to TRBJ2-4; D is ambiguous. V dropped 0 bases and J dropped 6 bases, with 10 bases sitting between them. Per the germline V gene, CDR1 is SGHRS and CDR2 is YFSETQ. The CDR3 length is 14 residues. The CDR3 DNA sequence: TGCGCCAGCAGCTTGGTGGGTTACGGAAACATTCAGTACTTC. Translation: CASSLVGYGNIQYF.

The chain has TRBV4-2 and TRBJ2-7, with 8 nucleotides matching TRBD2. This CDR3 comprises 16 residues. CDR1 is LGHNA, CDR2 YNFKEQ, per germline. With V trimmed by 4 bases and J by 0 bases, 8 bases remained unmatched. The CDR3 nucleotides are TGTGCCAGCAGCCGAGGACTAGCAGATAGCTCCTACGAGCAGTACTTC. This translates into CASSRGLADSSYEQYF.

The J gene is TRBJ1-2, the V gene TRBV6-6; maybe TRBD1 (5 bases). Trimming cost V 2 bases and J 4 bases, with 11 bases left between them. The V gene's germline CDR1 is MNHNY and CDR2 SVGAGI (reference sequence). The length of the CDR3 is 14 residues. The CDR3 bases are TGTGCCAGCAGTTACGGCAGGGATCTCTATGGCTACACCTTC. This codes for CASSYGRDLYGYTF.

The chain combines TRBV19 with TRBJ2-2; no clear D gene. CDR3 length equals 16 residues. V lost 3 bases, J lost 0 bases, and 11 bases lay in between. The V gene's germline CDR1 is LNHDA and CDR2 SQIVND (reference sequence). The CDR3 coding sequence is TGTGCCAGTAGTATTCAGGCAACAACGAACACCGGGGAGCTGTTTTTT. Translation gives CASSIQATTNTGELFF.

As DNA, the CDR3 is TGTGCCAGCAGTGCACAGGGGGCTAGGGAGACCCAGTACTTC. Amino acids: CASSAQGARETQYF. The rearrangement links TRBV2 to TRBJ2-5; 9 bases line up with TRBD1. This CDR3 region has 14 residues. The germline gives CDR1 SNHLY, CDR2 FYNNEI. The V gene end was trimmed by 4 bases and the J gene end by 5 bases; junction bases not matched to a gene: 5.

This clone was counted only a few times. The V gene is TRBV6-5, the J gene TRBJ1-4; maybe TRBD1 (6 bases). V lost 6 bases, J lost 4 bases, and 9 bases lay in between. CDR3 length: 13 residues. The germline CDR1 and CDR2 sequences are MNHEY and SVGAGI. Written as DNA, the CDR3 is TGTGCCAGCAGGCCGGGACATAATGAAAAACTGTTTTTT. This codes for CASRPGHNEKLFF.

CDR3 protein: CASSKGYYEQYF. CDR3 sequence (DNA): TGTGCCAGCAGCAAAGGGTACTACGAGCAGTACTTC. The genes are TRBV21-1 and TRBJ2-7. TRBV21-1 is noted as a pseudogene. The CDR3 loop spans 12 amino acids.

The chain is built from TRBV7-8 and TRBJ2-5, with 9 bases lining up with TRBD2. The CDR3 is 16 amino acids. In germline, CDR1 is SGHVS, CDR2 FQNEAQ. Trimming cost V 3 bases and J 1 base; bases outside gene matches: 6. The CDR3 loop is CASSFGTSLSQETQYF. The CDR3 nucleotides read TGTGCCAGCAGCTTCGGGACTAGCTTGAGCCAAGAGACCCAGTACTTC.

The genes are TRBV7-2 and TRBJ1-1; a possible D gene is TRBD1 (6 bases). The CDR3 length is 15 residues. V lost 7 bases, J lost 1 base, and 16 bases lay in between. The germline gives CDR1 SGHTA, CDR2 FQGNSA. CDR3 nucleotides: TGTGCCAGCAACTTCTCCGGGACACCGAACACTGAAGCTTTCTTT. Its protein product is CASNFSGTPNTEAFF.

The chain uses TRBV6-5 and TRBJ2-3; TRBD2 is a possible D gene (5 bases). The V gene lost 2 bases and the J gene lost 4 bases, with 7 bases spanning the gap. The CDR3 runs to 13 residues. CDR1 is MNHEY, CDR2 SVGAGI, per germline. The CDR3 sequence: CASSYNSADTQYF. CDR3 nucleotides: TGTGCCAGCAGTTACAATAGCGCAGATACGCAGTATTTT.

The count of this clone is one. This chain links TRBV7-9 with TRBJ2-1; TRBD2 matches at 7 bases. This CDR3 comprises 17 residues. Looked up from germline, CDR1 is SEHNR and CDR2 is FQNEAQ (reference sequence). V shed 2 bases and J 4 bases; nucleotides not matched to a gene: 11. The CDR3 sequence: CASSLPLTSSDYNEQFF. CDR3 bases: TGTGCCAGCAGCTTACCCCTGACTAGCAGCGATTACAATGAGCAGTTCTTC.

This clone has just a few counts. The V gene is TRBV6-5, the J gene TRBJ2-7, with D uncertain. This CDR3 is built from 15 residues. Between the trimmed V and J ends, which lost 0 bases and 0 bases, there was a span of 9 bases. Germline V gene data show CDR1 as MNHEY and CDR2 as SVGAGI. CDR3 amino acids: CASSYSGGRSYEQYF. The CDR3 DNA reads TGTGCCAGCAGTTACTCTGGCGGCCGCTCCTACGAGCAGTACTTC.